What follows are 30 T cell receptor beta chains derived from one specimen sequenced in a study of early T cells in non-severe SARS-CoV-2 infection. MiXCR, run by TCRdb on the 5' RACE reads, gives a single entry per CDR3 protein. Of nearly 90,000 distinct CDR3 sequences in the sample, under 15% were seen once. Sequencing was performed on whole blood. The receptors originated from an adult who was a healthcare worker with PCR-confirmed SARS-CoV-2 infection or an uninfected control (not recorded which).

This clonotype was observed a few times. The V gene is TRBV7-6, the J gene TRBJ1-4; D gene ambiguous. Per the germline V gene, CDR1 is SGHVS and CDR2 is FNYEAQ. This CDR3 is 12 amino acids long. Trimming pared 1 base from V and 4 bases from J, leaving 1 base between. CDR3 DNA sequence: TGTGCCAGCAGCTTAGTTAATGAAAAACTGTTTTTT. Translating gives CASSLVNEKLFF.

The chain is built from TRBV6-6 and TRBJ1-5; maybe TRBD1 (5 bases). Trimming took off 3 bases at V and 6 bases at J, with 12 bases between the two ends. There are 14 residues in the CDR3. CDR1 and CDR2 (germline): MNHNY, SVGAGI (reference sequence). CDR3 coding DNA: TGTGCCAGCAGTTATGGGCAGGGAAGTCAGCCCCAGCATTTT. Its protein is CASSYGQGSQPQHF.

This sequence joins TRBV29-1 and TRBJ2-7; perhaps TRBD1 as D (6 bases). Trimming cost V 5 bases and J 0 bases, with 14 bases left between them. The CDR3 has 14 amino acids. In germline, CDR1 is SQVTM, CDR2 ANQGSEA. DNA for the CDR3: TGCAGCGTTATTTGGACAGAGAACTCCTACGAGCAGTACTTC. It encodes CSVIWTENSYEQYF.

The chain has TRBV19 and TRBJ1-1; no definite D call. This CDR3 comprises 14 residues. V was trimmed by 3 bases and J by 0 bases, leaving 8 bases between them. The germline V gene encodes CDR1 LNHDA and CDR2 SQIVND (reference sequence). In DNA, the CDR3 is TGTGCCAGTAGTATGACGGGAATGAACACTGAAGCTTTCTTT. This encodes CASSMTGMNTEAFF.

The rearrangement uses TRBV6-2 or TRBV6-3 and TRBJ1-1; D gene ambiguous. Per germline, CDR1 MNHEY and CDR2 SVGEGT. Trimming cost V 4 bases and J 7 bases, with 19 bases left between them. CDR3 length: 15 amino acids. The CDR3 loop reads CASSSAGIGINEAFF. CDR3 sequence (DNA): TGTGCCAGCAGTTCCGCCGGAATTGGGATTAATGAAGCTTTCTTT.

Points on this clonotype: One end of the junction fails to match germline, which may point to a read error. CDR3 bases: TGTGTCAGTAGTCCGACAGGGAGTGGTATGCAGTTCTTC. Protein product: CVSSPTGSGMQFF. The chain joins TRBV19 to TRBJ2-1, with TRBD1 identical over 7 bases. Germline loops: CDR1 LNHDA, CDR2 SQIVND (reference sequence). This CDR3 contains 13 residues.

This clonotype was seen only once. The V and J genes are TRBV5-6 and TRBJ2-1; possibly TRBD1 for D (6 bases). The CDR3 is 15 residues long. Trimming cost V 3 bases and J 1 base, with 11 bases left between them. The germline CDR1 and CDR2 sequences are SGHDT and YYEEEE. In nucleotides, the CDR3 is TGTGCCAGCAGCTACAGGGACCTATCCTACAATGAGCAGTTCTTC. Translation: CASSYRDLSYNEQFF.

This chain uses TRBV6-2 or TRBV6-3 with TRBJ2-6, with D hard to call. This CDR3 comprises 13 residues. CDR1 MNHEY and CDR2 SVGEGT come from the germline V gene. V was trimmed by 8 bases and J by 0 bases, leaving 5 bases between them. The CDR3 sequence is CASSGSGANVLTF. Here the CDR3 DNA reads TGTGCCAGCTCGGGCTCTGGGGCCAACGTCCTGACTTTC.

This clonotype has ten or more counts. The rearrangement links TRBV11-1 to TRBJ1-1, with D unresolved. There are 11 residues in the CDR3. V lost 1 base and J 8 bases, leaving 5 bases between the germline ends. Germline lookup yields CDR1 SGHAT and CDR2 FQDESV (reference sequence). The CDR3 nucleotides are TGTGCCAGCAGCTTAGACTTCGAAGCTTTCTTT. This encodes CASSLDFEAFF. Full variable domain (missing parts from reference TRBV11-1 and TRBJ1-1): EAEVAQSPRYKITEKSQAVAFWCDPISGHATLYWYRQILGQGPELLVQFQDESVVDDSQLPKDRFSAERLKGVDSTLKIQPAELGDSAMYLCASSLDFEAFFGQGTRLTVV.

The chain combines TRBV29-1 with TRBJ2-1, with 7 bases fitting TRBD1. The CDR3 extends over 11 amino acids. V was clipped by 5 bases and J by 7 bases; unmatched bases: 2. CDR1 and CDR2 from the germline V gene are SQVTM and ANQGSEA. The CDR3 loop reads CSVYRGNEQFF. The DNA of the CDR3 is TGCAGCGTTTACAGGGGAAATGAGCAGTTCTTC.

The chain joins TRBV20-1 to TRBJ2-1, with D possibly TRBD2 on 5 matching bases. The CDR3 sequence is 16 residues long. CDR1 is DFQATT and CDR2 is SNEGSKA in the germline V gene (reference sequence). Deletions cut 6 bases from V and 4 bases from J, with 22 bases between. The CDR3 DNA reads as TGCAGTGCCCGGACGGGGAACAGCGGTGTTTACAATGAGCAGTTCTTC. This encodes CSARTGNSGVYNEQFF.

The rearrangement uses TRBV29-1 and TRBJ2-7; 10 nucleotides match TRBD2. The germline V gene has CDR1 SQVTM and CDR2 ANQGSEA. This CDR3 spans 12 amino acids. With 5 bases clipped from V and 7 bases from J, the junction kept 5 bases outside the gene matches. The chain's CDR3 is CSVRTSGWEQYF. CDR3 nucleotides: TGCAGCGTTAGGACTAGCGGATGGGAGCAGTACTTC.

The table lists this clonotype with a few counts. The chain is built from TRBV5-5 and TRBJ2-1; 14 bases agree with TRBD2. The V gene end was trimmed by 4 bases and the J gene end by 6 bases; junction bases not matched to a gene: 9. The CDR3 runs 17 residues. Germline V gene sequence: CDR1 SGHKS, CDR2 YYEKEE (reference sequence). DNA for the CDR3: TGTGCCAGCAGCCCCCCCGCCGGGACTAGCGGGAGCAATGAGCAGTTCTTC. As protein: CASSPPAGTSGSNEQFF.

The table lists this clonotype with a few counts. The V and J genes are TRBV28 and TRBJ1-5; tentatively, D is TRBD1 (6 bases). This CDR3 has 16 amino acids. V gave up 6 bases and J gave up 3 bases, with 18 bases separating them. The germline V gene has CDR1 MDHEN and CDR2 SYDVKM. In DNA, the CDR3 is TGTGCCAGCAGAATACCCCAGGGGAGCCACAATCAGCCCCAGCATTTT. Its protein is CASRIPQGSHNQPQHF.

This clonotype was seen a handful of times. The CDR3 DNA follows: TGTGCCAGCAGCTCGGGTTTGACAGATACGCAGTATTTT. This translates into CASSSGLTDTQYF. The V call is TRBV11-2, the J call TRBJ2-3, with D hard to call. This CDR3 spans 13 amino acids. Trimming cost V 4 bases and J 3 bases, with 8 bases left between them. The germline V gene has CDR1 SGHAT and CDR2 FQNNGV.

This clonotype came up a few times. The chain carries TRBV19 and TRBJ2-1; D call uncertain. CDR3 length: 13 amino acids. Germline values: CDR1 LNHDA, CDR2 SQIVND (reference sequence). V gave up 10 bases and J gave up 7 bases, with 17 bases separating them. The CDR3 spells CATQHSVGNEQFF. In nucleotides, the CDR3 is TGTGCCACCCAACATAGTGTCGGAAATGAGCAGTTCTTC.

V usage is TRBV7-9 and J usage is TRBJ1-1, with D possibly matching TRBD1 (6 bases). Germline V CDR1 and CDR2: SEHNR, FQNEAQ (reference sequence). Trimming shortened V by 5 bases and J by 7 bases, and 17 bases separated the two germline ends. The CDR3 extends over 14 amino acids. CDR3 sequence (DNA): TGTGCCAGCAGCCCAGACGGGGGGCTTGATGAAGCTTTCTTT. Its protein is CASSPDGGLDEAFF. Drawing the rest from reference TRBV7-9 and TRBJ1-1, the complete variable domain is DTGVSQNPRHKITKRGQNVTFRCDPISEHNRLYWYRQTLGQGPEFLTYFQNEAQLEKSRLLSDRFSAERPKGSFSTLEIQRTEQGDSAMYLCASSPDGGLDEAFFGQGTRLTVV.

Ten or more counts support this clonotype. The V gene is TRBV5-1, the J gene TRBJ1-1, with D unclear. Germline values: CDR1 SGHRS, CDR2 YFSETQ. V was clipped by 1 base and J by 1 base, with 11 bases between them. This CDR3 region has 15 residues. CDR3 sequence: CASSLKREGNTEAFF. CDR3 bases: TGCGCCAGCAGCTTGAAGAGGGAGGGGAACACTGAAGCTTTCTTT.

This clonotype was picked up a small number of times. The V gene is TRBV7-2, the J gene TRBJ1-1; 9 bases are shared with TRBD1. Germline values: CDR1 SGHTA, CDR2 FQGNSA. With 1 base clipped from V and 0 bases from J, the junction kept 6 bases outside the gene matches. The CDR3 is 17 amino acids. CDR3 sequence (DNA): TGTGCCAGCAGCTTAGGGACAGGGGCATATATGAACACTGAAGCTTTCTTT. Its translation: CASSLGTGAYMNTEAFF.

The chain combines TRBV4-2 with TRBJ2-1; TRBD2 matches at 8 bases. J gave up 8 bases and V 2 bases, and 11 bases lay outside the gene matches. This CDR3 is built from 16 residues. Germline V gives CDR1 LGHNA, CDR2 YNFKEQ. The DNA for the CDR3 is TGTGCCAGCAGCCAATCCGTAGCGGGAATTATCGATGAGCAGTTCTTC. Amino acid sequence: CASSQSVAGIIDEQFF.

This clonotype was detected ten times or more. The DNA of the CDR3 is TGCGCCAGCAGCCCCTCGGGCAGGGAGGCCGGGGAGCTGTTTTTT. Encoded protein: CASSPSGREAGELFF. This sequence joins TRBV5-1 and TRBJ2-2; D might be TRBD2 (6 bases). Between the trimmed V and J ends, which lost 4 bases and 6 bases, there was a span of 16 bases. CDR3 length: 15 residues. Germline values: CDR1 SGHRS, CDR2 YFSETQ.

V and J are TRBV29-1 and TRBJ1-1; D is unclear. The germline V gene encodes CDR1 SQVTM and CDR2 ANQGSEA. CDR3 length: 12 residues. The V gene lost 7 bases and the J gene lost 11 bases, with 20 bases spanning the gap. The CDR3 spells CSAVREAPWAFF. The CDR3 coding sequence is TGCAGCGCCGTCCGGGAAGCCCCGTGGGCTTTCTTT.

This clonotype was found many times. The V gene is TRBV12-3 or TRBV12-4, the J gene TRBJ2-6, with unresolved D. The CDR3 has 15 amino acids. V was trimmed by 5 bases and J by 0 bases, leaving 8 bases between them. CDR3 amino acids: CASSQQSSGANVLTF. The CDR3 DNA follows: TGTGCCAGCAGTCAGCAGAGCTCTGGGGCCAACGTCCTGACTTTC.

V gene TRBV5-1 combines with J gene TRBJ2-3; TRBD2 agrees at 13 bases. The CDR3 runs 15 residues. The J segment lost 4 bases and the V segment lost 3 bases, leaving 2 bases of the junction unmatched. Germline CDR1 and CDR2: SGHRS and YFSETQ. The CDR3 DNA reads TGCGCCAGCAGCTGGACTAGCGGGAGTGCAGATACGCAGTATTTT. It codes for CASSWTSGSADTQYF.

The genes are TRBV4-1 and TRBJ2-1; 9 nucleotides agree with TRBD1. Germline CDR1 MGHRA, CDR2 YSYEKL. The length of the CDR3 is 15 residues. Trimming cost V 4 bases and J 9 bases; bases outside gene matches: 10. The CDR3 loop reads CASSREGQGLSEQFF. CDR3 in DNA: TGCGCCAGCAGCCGCGAGGGACAGGGCCTAAGTGAGCAGTTCTTC.

This clonotype showed up just a few times. The chain is built from TRBV7-8 and TRBJ2-2, with TRBD2 matching over 12 bases. After removal of 3 bases from V and 8 bases from J, the junction contained 7 bases not matched to a gene. The CDR3 sequence is 16 residues long. Germline V gene lookup returns CDR1 SGHVS and CDR2 FQNEAQ. CDR3: CASSFRLAGGPGELFF. The CDR3 DNA is TGTGCCAGCAGCTTCAGGCTAGCGGGAGGGCCGGGGGAGCTGTTTTTT.

This clonotype was counted between two and nine times. J is TRBJ1-5 and V is TRBV29-1; D is unclear. CDR1 and CDR2 from the germline V gene are SQVTM and ANQGSEA. V lost 7 bases, J lost 2 bases, and 9 bases lay in between. The CDR3 spans 12 residues. CDR3 loop: CSAKDGNQPQHF. CDR3 nucleotides: TGCAGCGCCAAGGACGGCAATCAGCCCCAGCATTTT.

This clonotype was detected only a few times. The chain joins TRBV9 to TRBJ2-2; 8 bases line up with TRBD2. CDR1 SGDLS and CDR2 YYNGEE come from the germline V gene. This CDR3 has 17 amino acids. V shed 1 base and J 3 bases; nucleotides not matched to a gene: 8. DNA of the CDR3: TGTGCCAGCAGCGTATCTCCGGGAGGGCCAGACACCGGGGAGCTGTTTTTT. Translated, it gives CASSVSPGGPDTGELFF.

At least ten counts were recorded for this clonotype. The V gene is TRBV5-1, the J gene TRBJ1-1; D not resolved. CDR3 length: 14 amino acids. Trimming removed 0 bases from V and 5 bases from J, with 11 bases in between. Germline values: CDR1 SGHRS, CDR2 YFSETQ. The CDR3 nucleotides read TGCGCCAGCAGCTTGGACGGCTCCGGGACTGAAGCTTTCTTT. It translates to CASSLDGSGTEAFF.

The chain combines TRBV3-1 with TRBJ1-6; 9 nucleotides match TRBD1. Germline values: CDR1 LGHDT, CDR2 YNNKEL (reference sequence). CDR3 length: 18 residues. The trim removed 4 bases at V and 1 base at J, leaving 8 bases unmatched. CDR3 sequence (DNA): TGTGCCAGCAGCCGAGGGACAGGGTGGAGATCCTATAATTCACCCCTCCACTTT. It encodes CASSRGTGWRSYNSPLHF.